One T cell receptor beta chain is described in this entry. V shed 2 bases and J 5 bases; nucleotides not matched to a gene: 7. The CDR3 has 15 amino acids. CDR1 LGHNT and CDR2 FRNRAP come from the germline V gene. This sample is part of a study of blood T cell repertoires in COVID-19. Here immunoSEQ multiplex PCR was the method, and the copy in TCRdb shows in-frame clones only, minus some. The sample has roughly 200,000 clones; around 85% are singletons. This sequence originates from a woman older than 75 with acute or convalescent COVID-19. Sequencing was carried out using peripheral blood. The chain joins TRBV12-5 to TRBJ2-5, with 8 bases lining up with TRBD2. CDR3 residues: CASGLSRGGRETQYF. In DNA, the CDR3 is TGTGCTAGTGGTTTGTCCCGGGGGGGCCGGGAGACCCAGTACTTC.